The present T cell receptor (beta chain) was sequenced within a study of blood T cell repertoires in COVID-19. As for the study in general: Specimens from acute and convalescent COVID-19 originated in the United States, Italy and Spain. From T cells, B-cell-depleted T cells, or PBMCs came the material, which was cDNA or gDNA.

Original handling: How many nucleated cells were present was estimated from reference gene primer amplification. The assay was immunoSEQ multiplex PCR, and TCRdb's table has in-frame clones only and misses some. V, J and clone size reflect that table, while D and trimming were determined from the DNA. The sample shows fewer than 70,000 clones, around 86% of them seen only once. This CDR3 is built from 16 residues. Germline CDR1 SGHVS, CDR2 FQNEAQ. Trimming removed 1 base from V and 0 bases from J, with 10 bases in between. The sample taken for sequencing was peripheral blood. The clonotype comes from a woman aged 60-75 years with acute or convalescent COVID-19. J is TRBJ1-3 and V is TRBV7-8, with a possible D match to TRBD1 (5 bases). The CDR3: CASSLGAGGSGNTIYF. The CDR3 DNA reads as TGTGCCAGCAGCTTAGGGGCGGGGGGCTCTGGAAACACCATATATTTT.